What follows are 7 T cell receptor beta chains derived from one specimen sequenced in a study of blood T cell repertoires in COVID-19. Sequencing used immunoSEQ multiplex PCR; TCRdb keeps in-frame clones, though not all of them. The sample includes 150,000 to 200,000 clones, roughly 90% of them seen just once. The sample taken for sequencing was PBMCs or T cells enriched from blood (not recorded which). The receptors come from a woman aged 18-29 years who had recovered from COVID-19.

The chain is built from TRBV6-5 and TRBJ2-1; the match to TRBD2 covers 7 bases. Germline lookup yields CDR1 MNHEY and CDR2 SVGAGI. J gave up 1 base and V 7 bases, and 7 bases lay outside the gene matches. This CDR3 is built from 15 residues. The CDR3 DNA is TGTGCCAGCATCATCCCTAGCGGATCCTACAATGAGCAGTTCTTC. Its protein product is CASIIPSGSYNEQFF.

V is TRBV7-9 and J is TRBJ2-7, with D maybe TRBD1 (5 bases). The germline CDR1 and CDR2 sequences are SEHNR and FQNEAQ (reference sequence). This CDR3 is built from 15 residues. V dropped 1 base and J dropped 5 bases, with 15 bases sitting between them. The CDR3 sequence: CASSLVARELHEQYF. In DNA, the CDR3 is TGTGCCAGCAGCTTAGTCGCCAGGGAACTCCACGAGCAGTACTTC.

This clone was found once. Because the CDR3's place on the DNA is in doubt, the DNA is left out and the CDR3 is given as listed by TCRdb. The rearrangement joins TRBV27 to TRBJ2-7; the table names TRBD1, a call not compared with the DNA. Inclusive of both ends, the CDR3 amounts to 15 amino acids. Germline V gene sequence: CDR1 MNHEY, CDR2 SMNVEV (reference sequence). The CDR3 sequence: CASSSSRQVIYEQYF.

J is TRBJ2-1 and V is TRBV9, with D unresolved. V was cut by 3 bases and J by 2 bases, with 12 bases left in between. Germline lookup yields CDR1 SGDLS and CDR2 YYNGEE. This CDR3 comprises 15 residues. In nucleotides, the CDR3 is TGTGCCAGCAGCGAGGAGCGATATCCCTACAATGAGCAGTTCTTC. Encoded protein: CASSEERYPYNEQFF.

This clone is a singleton in its sample. The gene calls are TRBV24-1 and TRBJ1-2; TRBD1 agrees at 9 bases. Germline lookup yields CDR1 KGHDR and CDR2 SFDVKD. The trim removed 0 bases at V and 6 bases at J, leaving 10 bases unmatched. The CDR3 has 17 residues. The CDR3 nucleotides read TGTGCCACCAGTGATTTGGTTCATTTACAGGGGGCGCATGGCTACACCTTC. It specifies CATSDLVHLQGAHGYTF.

Turning to this clone: This CDR3 is also generated by other DNA sequences in the sample. The chain combines TRBV2 with TRBJ1-4; the D gene is possibly TRBD1 (5 bases). Trimming removed 4 bases from V and 3 bases from J, with 9 bases in between. From germline, CDR1 is SNHLY and CDR2 FYNNEI. This CDR3 spans 14 amino acids. The CDR3 reads CASSAGRANEKLFF. The CDR3 DNA sequence: TGTGCCAGCAGTGCAGGCAGGGCTAATGAAAAACTGTTTTTT.

The chain carries TRBV7-6 and TRBJ2-1; possible D gene TRBD2, 5 bases. The CDR3 sequence is 15 residues long. Germline V gene sequence: CDR1 SGHVS, CDR2 FNYEAQ. Trimming shortened V by 1 base and J by 8 bases, and 15 bases separated the two germline ends. CDR3 coding DNA: TGTGCCAGCAGCTTAGGTGTCCGGGCGGAGGATGAGCAGTTCTTC. Its protein is CASSLGVRAEDEQFF.